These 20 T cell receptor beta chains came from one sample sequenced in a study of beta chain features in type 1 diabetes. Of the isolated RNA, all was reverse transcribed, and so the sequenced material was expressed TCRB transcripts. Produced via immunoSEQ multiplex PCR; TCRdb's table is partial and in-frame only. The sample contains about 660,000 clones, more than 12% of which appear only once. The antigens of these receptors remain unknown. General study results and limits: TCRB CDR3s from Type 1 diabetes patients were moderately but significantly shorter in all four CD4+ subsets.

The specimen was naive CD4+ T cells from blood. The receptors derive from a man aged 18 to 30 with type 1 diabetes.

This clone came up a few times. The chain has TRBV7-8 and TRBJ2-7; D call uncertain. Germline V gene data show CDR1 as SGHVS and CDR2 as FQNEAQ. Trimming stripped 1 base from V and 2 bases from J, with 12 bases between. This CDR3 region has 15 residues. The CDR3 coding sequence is TGTGCCAGCAGCTTAGTGGAGAGAACGCCCTACGAGCAGTACTTC. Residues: CASSLVERTPYEQYF.

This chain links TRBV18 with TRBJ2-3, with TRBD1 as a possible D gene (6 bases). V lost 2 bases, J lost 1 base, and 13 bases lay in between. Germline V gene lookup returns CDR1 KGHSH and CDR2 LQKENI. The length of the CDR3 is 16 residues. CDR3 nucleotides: TGTGCCAGCTCACCAGTAGGGGGATATGGCACAGATACGCAGTATTTT. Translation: CASSPVGGYGTDTQYF.

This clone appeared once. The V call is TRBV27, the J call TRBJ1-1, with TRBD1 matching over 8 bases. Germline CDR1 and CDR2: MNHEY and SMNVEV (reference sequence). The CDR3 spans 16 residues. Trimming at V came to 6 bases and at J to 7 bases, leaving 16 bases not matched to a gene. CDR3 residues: CASSPKPGTGKFEAFF. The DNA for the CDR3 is TGTGCCAGCAGCCCTAAGCCCGGGACAGGCAAGTTTGAAGCTTTCTTT.

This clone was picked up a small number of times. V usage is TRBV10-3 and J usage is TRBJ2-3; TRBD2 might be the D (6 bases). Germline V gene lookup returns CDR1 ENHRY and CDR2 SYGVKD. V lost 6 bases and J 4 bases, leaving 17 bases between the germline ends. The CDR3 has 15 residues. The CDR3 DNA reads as TGTGCCATCAGATCGAGCACAGGAGGGGCAGATACGCAGTATTTT. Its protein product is CAIRSSTGGADTQYF.

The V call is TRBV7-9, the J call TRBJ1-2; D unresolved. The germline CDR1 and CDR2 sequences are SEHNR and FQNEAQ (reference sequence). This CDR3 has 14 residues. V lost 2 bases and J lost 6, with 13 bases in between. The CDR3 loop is CASSLLAGVNGYTF. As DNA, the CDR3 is TGTGCCAGCAGCTTACTTGCAGGCGTGAATGGCTACACCTTC.

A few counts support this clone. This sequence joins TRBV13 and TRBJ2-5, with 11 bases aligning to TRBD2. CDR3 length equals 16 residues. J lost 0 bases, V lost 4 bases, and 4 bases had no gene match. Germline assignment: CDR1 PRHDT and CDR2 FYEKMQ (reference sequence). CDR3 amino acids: CASSSRTSGYQETQYF. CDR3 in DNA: TGTGCCAGCAGCTCCCGGACTAGCGGGTACCAAGAGACCCAGTACTTC.

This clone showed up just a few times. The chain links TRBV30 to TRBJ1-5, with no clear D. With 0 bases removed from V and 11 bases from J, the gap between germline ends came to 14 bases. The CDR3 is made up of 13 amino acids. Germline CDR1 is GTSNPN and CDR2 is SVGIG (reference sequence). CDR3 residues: CAWSVRRGEAQHF. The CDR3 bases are TGTGCCTGGAGTGTACGACGGGGAGAGGCCCAGCATTTT.

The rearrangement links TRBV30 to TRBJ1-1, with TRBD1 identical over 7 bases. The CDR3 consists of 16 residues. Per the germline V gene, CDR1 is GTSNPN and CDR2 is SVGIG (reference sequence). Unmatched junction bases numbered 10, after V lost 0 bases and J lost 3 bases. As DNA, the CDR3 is TGTGCCTGGAGTGTACGGCGATGGGGGACAGACACTGAAGCTTTCTTT. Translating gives CAWSVRRWGTDTEAFF.

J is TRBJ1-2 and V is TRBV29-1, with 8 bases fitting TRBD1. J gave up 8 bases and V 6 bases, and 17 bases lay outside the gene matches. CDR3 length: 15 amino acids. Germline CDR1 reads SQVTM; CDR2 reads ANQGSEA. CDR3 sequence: CSVGRRTGGIEGYTF. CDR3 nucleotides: TGCAGCGTGGGCCGCCGCACAGGGGGAATAGAGGGCTACACCTTC.

CDR3 sequence (DNA): TGTGCCAGCAGTGACCCAACCTCCAGCTCCTACAATGAGCAGTTCTTC. It translates to CASSDPTSSSYNEQFF. The V and J genes are TRBV6-4 and TRBJ2-1; no firm D call. Germline CDR1 is MRHNA and CDR2 is SNTAGT. V was pared by 2 bases and J by 0 bases, with 11 bases between. The CDR3 has 16 residues.

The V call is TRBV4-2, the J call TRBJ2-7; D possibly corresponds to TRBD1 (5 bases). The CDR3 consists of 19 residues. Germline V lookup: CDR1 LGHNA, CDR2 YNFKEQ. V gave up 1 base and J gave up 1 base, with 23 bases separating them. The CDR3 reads CASSQGVRSQGIWSYEQYF. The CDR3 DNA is TGTGCCAGCAGCCAAGGAGTAAGGAGCCAGGGTATCTGGTCCTACGAGCAGTACTTC.

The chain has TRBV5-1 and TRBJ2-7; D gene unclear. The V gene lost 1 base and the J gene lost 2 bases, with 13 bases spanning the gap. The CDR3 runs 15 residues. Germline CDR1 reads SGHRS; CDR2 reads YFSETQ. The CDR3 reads CASSLQGPLTYEQYF. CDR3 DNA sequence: TGCGCCAGCAGCTTGCAAGGACCGCTTACCTACGAGCAGTACTTC.

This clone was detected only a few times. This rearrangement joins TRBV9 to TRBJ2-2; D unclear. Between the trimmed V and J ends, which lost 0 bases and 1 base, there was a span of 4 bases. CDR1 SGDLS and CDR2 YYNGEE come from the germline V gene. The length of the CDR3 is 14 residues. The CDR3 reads CASSVGENTGELFF. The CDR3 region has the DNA TGTGCCAGCAGCGTAGGGGAGAACACCGGGGAGCTGTTTTTT.

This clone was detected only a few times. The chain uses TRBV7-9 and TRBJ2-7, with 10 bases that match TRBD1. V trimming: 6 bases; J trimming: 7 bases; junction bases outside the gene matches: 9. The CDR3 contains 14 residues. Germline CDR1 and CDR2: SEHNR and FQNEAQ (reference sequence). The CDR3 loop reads CASSTDRGRGEQYF. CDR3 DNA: TGTGCCAGCAGTACCGACAGGGGGCGGGGAGAGCAGTACTTC. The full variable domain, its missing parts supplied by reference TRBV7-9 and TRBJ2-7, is DTGVSQNPRHKITKRGQNVTFRCDPISEHNRLYWYRQTLGQGPEFLTYFQNEAQLEKSRLLSDRFSAERPKGSFSTLEIQRTEQGDSAMYLCASSTDRGRGEQYFGPGTRLTVT.

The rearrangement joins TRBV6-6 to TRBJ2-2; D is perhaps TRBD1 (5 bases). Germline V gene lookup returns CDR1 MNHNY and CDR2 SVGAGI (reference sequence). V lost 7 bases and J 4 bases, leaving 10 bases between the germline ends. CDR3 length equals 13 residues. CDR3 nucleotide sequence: TGTGCCAGCATAGGGGCAGTCACCGGGGAGCTGTTTTTT. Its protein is CASIGAVTGELFF.

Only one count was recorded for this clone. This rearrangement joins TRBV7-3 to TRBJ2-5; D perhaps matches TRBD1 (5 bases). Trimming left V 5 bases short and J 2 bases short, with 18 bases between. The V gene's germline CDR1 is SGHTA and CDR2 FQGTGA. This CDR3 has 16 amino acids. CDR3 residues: CASSNRAKGSQETQYF. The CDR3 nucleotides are TGTGCCAGCAGCAACCGAGCAAAGGGGTCACAAGAGACCCAGTACTTC.

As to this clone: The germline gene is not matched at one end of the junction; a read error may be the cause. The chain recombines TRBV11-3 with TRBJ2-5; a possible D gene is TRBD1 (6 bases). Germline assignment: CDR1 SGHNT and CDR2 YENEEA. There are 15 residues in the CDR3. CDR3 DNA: TGTGCCAGCAGCTCCGGATGGACGGGACAAGGGACCCAGTACTTC. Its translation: CASSSGWTGQGTQYF.

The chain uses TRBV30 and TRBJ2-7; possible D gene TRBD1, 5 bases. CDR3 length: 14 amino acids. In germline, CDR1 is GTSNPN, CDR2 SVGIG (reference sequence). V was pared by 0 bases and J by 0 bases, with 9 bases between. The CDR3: CAWSVRQGSYEQYF. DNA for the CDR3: TGTGCCTGGAGTGTTCGCCAGGGCTCCTACGAGCAGTACTTC.

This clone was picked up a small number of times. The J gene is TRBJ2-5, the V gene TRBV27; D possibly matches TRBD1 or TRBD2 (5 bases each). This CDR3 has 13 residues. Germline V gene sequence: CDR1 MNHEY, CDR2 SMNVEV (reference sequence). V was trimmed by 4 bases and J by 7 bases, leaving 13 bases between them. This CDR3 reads CASSSTGGGTQYF. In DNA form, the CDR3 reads TGTGCCAGCAGTTCAACGGGTGGGGGGACCCAGTACTTC.

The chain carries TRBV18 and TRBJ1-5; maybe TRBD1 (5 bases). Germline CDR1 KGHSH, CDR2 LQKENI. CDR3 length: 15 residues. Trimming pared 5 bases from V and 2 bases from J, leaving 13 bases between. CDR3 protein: CASSAFRGGNQPQHF. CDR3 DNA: TGTGCCAGCTCAGCCTTTAGGGGTGGCAATCAGCCCCAGCATTTT.